This T cell receptor (beta chain) emerged from a study of Tregs in tolerant kidney transplant recipients. Whole-study findings and limits: Some patients' samples used different primers over time, so nucleotide sequences weren't comparable. Expanding Tregs on activated donor B cells appeared to best identify donor-specific TCRbeta clones.

Recipients received nonmyeloablative bone marrow transplants from related graft donors, with transient mixed chimerism. CD4+CD25+CD127- Tregs, CD4+CD25- non-Tregs, CD4 and CD8 cells were sorted. Some clones are missing from TCRdb's copy, which holds only in-frame ones; the method was immunoSEQ multiplex PCR. In the table there are tens of thousands of clones, 90% to 95% of which are singletons. This clone was counted once. Its specificity is not known. The germline V and J ends were trimmed by 5 bases and 2 bases, with 15 bases remaining between them. The CDR3 totals 15 residues. Germline V lookup: CDR1 MGHRA, CDR2 YSYEKL.

The sequence derives from a human patient who received a combined kidney and bone marrow transplant. Among the T cells, some may be from the graft donor. The genes are TRBV4-1 and TRBJ1-1, with D possibly matching TRBD1 (6 bases). Sequencing was performed on CD8+ T cells from blood (PBMCs), taken 24 months after the transplant. The CDR3 loop is CASSWNDRQNTEAFF. In DNA form, the CDR3 reads TGCGCCAGCAGCTGGAACGACAGGCAAAACACTGAAGCTTTCTTT.